The rows below give T cell receptor beta chains drawn from one sample of a study of CD8+CD57+ T cells in acquired aplastic anemia. TCRdb independently ran MiXCR on the reads; one entry per CDR3 protein. The sample consists of roughly 500,000 distinct CDR3 sequences, around a third of them appearing once. The sequencing sample was made of sorted CD4+, CD8+, or CD8+CD57+ T cells (not recorded which) from PBMCs. The receptors were sampled from a human donor with aplastic anemia. CDR3s include the opening cysteine and the closing phenylalanine or tryptophan. A D gene is named only where the DNA matches it firmly. Not every row has a clone size; where given, it reads once, few, many or a size class.

TRBJ1-2 | TRBD1 | few | TRBV6-1 | CASRRGQGLGYTF | TGTGCCAGCAGGCGGGGACAGGGCCTCGGCTACACCTTC
TRBJ1-3 | NA | many | TRBV2 | CASRDNHFGPGNTIYF | TGTGCCAGCCGGGACAACCATTTTGGCCCTGGAAACACCATATATTTT
TRBJ1-2 | NA | many | TRBV6-5 | CASSYAGTNYGYTF | TGTGCCAGCAGTTATGCGGGAACTAACTATGGCTACACCTTC
TRBJ2-5 | TRBD2 | NA | TRBV11-2 | CASSLFGGDQETQYF | TGTGCCAGCAGCTTATTTGGGGGGGACCAGGAGACCCAGTACTTC
TRBJ2-7 | TRBD2 | once | TRBV9 | CASGVSIPAGGFGEQYF | TGTGCCAGCGGCGTATCGATCCCGGCGGGAGGATTTGGAGAGCAGTACTTC
TRBJ2-3 | NA | NA | TRBV20-1 | CSASPSDTQYF | TGCAGTGCTAGCCCGTCAGATACGCAGTATTTT
TRBJ2-7 | TRBD1 | few | TRBV20-1 | CSASPGTGLIAYEQYF | TGCAGTGCTAGCCCGGGGACAGGGTTAATTGCCTACGAGCAGTACTTC
TRBJ1-1 | TRBD1 | NA | TRBV11-1 | CASRPGTGGLGTEAFF | TGTGCCAGCAGACCCGGGACAGGCGGGCTAGGAACTGAAGCTTTCTTT
TRBJ2-7 | NA | NA | TRBV6-2/TRBV6-3 | CASSYVGGDYEQYF | TGTGCCAGCAGTTACGTCGGCGGAGACTACGAGCAGTACTTC
TRBJ1-2 | NA | many | TRBV2 | CASSAWENINYGYTF | TGTGCCAGCAGTGCGTGGGAGAATATTAACTATGGCTACACCTTC
TRBJ2-7 | NA | NA | TRBV18 | CASSPTTGNEQYF | TGTGCCAGCTCACCTACCACGGGCAACGAGCAGTACTTC
TRBJ2-1 | NA | NA | TRBV5-1 | CASSTSGGEQFF | TGCGCCAGCAGTACCAGCGGTGGCGAGCAGTTCTTC
TRBJ2-5 | TRBD1 | many | TRBV20-1 | CSARGQVVKTQYF | TGCAGTGCTAGGGGACAGGTAGTGAAGACCCAGTACTTC
TRBJ2-3 | TRBD2 | NA | TRBV20-1 | CSAPGLPTDTQYF | TGCAGTGCACCGGGACTACCCACAGATACGCAGTATTTT
TRBJ1-1 | NA | few | TRBV6-1 | CASKLLSMNTEAFF | TGTGCCAGCAAGTTATTATCCATGAACACTGAAGCTTTCTTT
TRBJ2-1 | TRBD2 | NA | TRBV20-1 | CSAKPLAEFYNEQFF | TGCAGTGCTAAGCCTCTAGCGGAGTTCTACAATGAGCAGTTCTTC
TRBJ1-1 | NA | few | TRBV6-1 | CASSEAVGRDTEAFF | TGTGCCAGCAGTGAAGCGGTGGGTAGGGACACTGAAGCTTTCTTT
TRBJ2-7 | NA | NA | TRBV15 | CATSSAHGLAEQYF | TGTGCCACCAGCAGTGCCCACGGACTGGCGGAGCAGTACTTC
TRBJ2-7 | TRBD1 | NA | TRBV7-2 | CASSLETGGGQYF | TGTGCCAGCAGCTTAGAAACAGGGGGAGGGCAGTACTTC
TRBJ2-1 | TRBD1 | few | TRBV12-3/TRBV12-4 | CASRARRGPNEQFF | TGTGCCAGCAGAGCCCGTAGGGGGCCGAATGAGCAGTTCTTC
TRBJ1-5 | NA | few | TRBV20-1 | CSAGKVWGGQPQHF | TGCAGTGCTGGGAAGGTGTGGGGCGGTCAGCCCCAGCATTTT
TRBJ2-1 | NA | NA | TRBV11-1 | CASSLKSGEYEQFF | TGTGCCAGCAGCTTAAAATCGGGAGAATATGAGCAGTTCTTC
TRBJ1-5 | NA | NA | TRBV7-3 | CASSGRVPQHF | TGTGCCAGCAGCGGCCGAGTGCCCCAGCATTTT
TRBJ1-1 | NA | few | TRBV7-8 | CASSPMSGTEAFF | TGTGCCAGCAGCCCAATGTCTGGGACTGAAGCTTTCTTT
TRBJ2-3 | NA | NA | TRBV6-1 | CASSQEGLGCTDTQYF | TGTGCCAGCAGCCAAGAGGGACTCGGGTGCACAGATACGCAGTATTTT
TRBJ1-1 | NA | many | TRBV15 | CATSSRGVNTEAFF | TGTGCCACCAGCTCCCGCGGGGTTAACACTGAAGCTTTCTTT
TRBJ2-1 | TRBD1 | NA | TRBV10-1 | CASSEIGAGGYNEQFF | TGCGCCAGCAGTGAGATTGGGGCAGGGGGCTACAATGAGCAGTTCTTC
TRBJ2-7 | NA | NA | TRBV24-1 | CATSDPYEQYF | TGTGCCACCAGTGACCCCTACGAGCAGTACTTC
TRBJ2-2 | NA | few | TRBV7-3 | CASSPNSATGELFF | TGTGCCAGCAGCCCTAACTCAGCCACCGGGGAGCTGTTTTTT
TRBJ1-2 | TRBD1 | few | TRBV28 | CASTRTGIYGYTF | TGTGCCAGCACCCGGACAGGGATCTATGGCTACACCTTC
TRBJ2-7 | TRBD1 | NA | TRBV11-1 | CASRSRGDRHNYEQYF | TGTGCCAGCCGCTCTCGTGGGGACAGACATAACTACGAGCAGTACTTC
TRBJ1-4 | TRBD1 | NA | TRBV6-1 | CASRRRTGNNEKLFF | TGTGCCAGCAGACGCCGGACAGGGAATAATGAAAAACTGTTTTTT
TRBJ2-7 | TRBD1 | many | TRBV2 | CASRDSSYEQYF | TGTGCCAGTAGGGACAGCTCCTACGAGCAGTACTTC
TRBJ1-1 | NA | NA | TRBV12-3/TRBV12-4 | CASTTAGEMNTEAFF | TGTGCCAGCACCACAGCGGGAGAGATGAACACTGAAGCTTTCTTT
TRBJ2-7 | TRBD2 | NA | TRBV4-2 | CASSQDLGTSGNQPYEQYF | TGTGCCAGCAGCCAAGATCTTGGGACTAGCGGGAATCAGCCCTACGAGCAGTACTTC